The source of this TCR beta chain is a study of shared T cell receptors in the human thymus. The repertoire was sequenced with immunoSEQ multiplex PCR; TCRdb's copy has only in-frame clones and lacks some. The data hold over 650,000 clones, with around 87% observed a single time. The V and J ends lost 4 bases and 2 bases, in that order; junction bases with no gene match: 9. The CDR3 length is 16 residues. Germline CDR1 reads LNHDA; CDR2 reads SQIVND (reference sequence). The same sample was also studied in work on human thymus T cells. Turning to that study: During corrective heart surgery, resections were taken, and the thymus tissue came from them. Gene usage for V and J segments appeared biased in thymic and blood repertoires.

The receptor was derived from a boy younger than two with a congenital heart defect. The material sequenced was thymocytes. The chain carries TRBV19 and TRBJ1-1; 8 positions agree with TRBD1. The CDR3 coding sequence is TGTGCCAGTAGTAATGGGGACAGGCGATCCAACACTGAAGCTTTCTTT. It translates to CASSNGDRRSNTEAFF.